This TCR beta chain was sequenced for a study of blood T cell repertoires in COVID-19. Looking at the study overall: Whether acute or convalescent, the COVID-19 samples came from the United States, Italy and Spain.

The germline gives CDR1 ENHRY, CDR2 SYGVKD. The CDR3 extends over 16 amino acids. The V gene lost 4 bases and the J gene lost 0 bases, with 16 bases spanning the gap. Clones were read by immunoSEQ multiplex PCR, and TCRdb kept only the in-frame ones, dropping some. The sample lists hundreds of thousands of clones, over 80% occurring once. Sequencing was performed on peripheral blood. The chain is built from TRBV10-3 and TRBJ2-7; maybe TRBD1 (7 bases). The source is a woman aged 45-59 years with COVID-19, enrolled during active disease. The CDR3 DNA follows: TGTGCCATCAGTGGGGGAGGACAGGTTTACTCCTACGAGCAGTACTTC. Its protein is CAISGGGQVYSYEQYF.